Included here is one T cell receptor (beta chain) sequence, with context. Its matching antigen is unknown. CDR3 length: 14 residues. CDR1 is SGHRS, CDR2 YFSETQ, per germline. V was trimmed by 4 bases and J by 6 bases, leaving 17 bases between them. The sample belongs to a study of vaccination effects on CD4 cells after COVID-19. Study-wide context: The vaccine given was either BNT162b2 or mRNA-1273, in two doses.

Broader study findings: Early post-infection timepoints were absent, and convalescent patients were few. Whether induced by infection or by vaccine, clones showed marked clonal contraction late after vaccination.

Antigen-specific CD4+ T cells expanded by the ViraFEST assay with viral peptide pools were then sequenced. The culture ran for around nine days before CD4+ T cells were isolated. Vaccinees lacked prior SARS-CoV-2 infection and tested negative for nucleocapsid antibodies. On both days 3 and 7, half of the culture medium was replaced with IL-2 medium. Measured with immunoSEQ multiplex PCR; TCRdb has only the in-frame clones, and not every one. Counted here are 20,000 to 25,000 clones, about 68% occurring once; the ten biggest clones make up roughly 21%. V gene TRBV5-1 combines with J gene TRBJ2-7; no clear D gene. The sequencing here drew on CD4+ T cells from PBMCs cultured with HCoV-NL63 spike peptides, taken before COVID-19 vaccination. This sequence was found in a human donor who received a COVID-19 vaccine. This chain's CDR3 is CASSVGILSSEQYF. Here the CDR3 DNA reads TGCGCCAGCAGCGTAGGAATTCTGTCAAGCGAGCAGTACTTC.